In its sample, the clone carrying this TCR beta chain is medium-sized. Its specificity is unknown. This sample was taken from a study of read filtering for tumor transcriptome and immune sequencing. For the study at large: TCR-mapped reads were about 4 to 10.27 million with IR-seq versus about 75 to 1,400 with RNA-seq.

The library was built from about 400 ng RNA with molecular barcoded adaptors for alpha/delta and beta/gamma chains. Via MiXCR, TCRdb re-called the reads, giving one row per CDR3 protein. Found here are 5,000 to 6,000 distinct CDR3 sequences, over 20% of them singletons; the top ten hold roughly 19%. Study observations and caveats: Approximately 82% of IR-seq clonotypes had a single read, yet these held about 3.4% of reads. Sorted CD138-negative bone marrow cells were not purified T cells.

The V gene end was trimmed by 4 bases and the J gene end by 8 bases; junction bases not matched to a gene: 8. Per germline, CDR1 LGHNA and CDR2 YSLEER. There are 16 residues in the CDR3. The rearrangement joins TRBV4-3 to TRBJ2-1, with 13 bases aligning to TRBD2. Sequencing was carried out using a population of CD138-negative cells sorted from bone marrow. The receptor was isolated from a donor over 35 with multiple myeloma. CDR3 in DNA: TGCGCCAGCAGCCCGAGACTAGCGGGAGGTTCGGATGAGCAGTTCTTC. Protein product: CASSPRLAGGSDEQFF.